The sequence of this TCR beta chain was determined in a study of OX40 agonist ivuxolimab in advanced cancers. The table came from immunoSEQ multiplex PCR; TCRdb's copy has only in-frame clones and leaves some out. The sample has 55,000 to 80,000 clones; 80% to 90% are singletons. The length of the CDR3 is 14 residues. The V gene lost 4 bases and the J gene lost 0 bases, with 8 bases spanning the gap. Germline lookup yields CDR1 SGHTA and CDR2 FQGNSA. The sequencing used CD4+ or CD8+ T cells sorted from blood, collected in a trial of the OX40 agonist ivuxolimab. This TCR derives from an adult with an advanced solid tumor such as melanoma, head and neck, liver or kidney cancer. The chain uses TRBV7-2 and TRBJ2-3; D not certain. In nucleotides, the CDR3 is TGTGCCAGCAGCTCTATGACTAGCACAGATACGCAGTATTTT. Its protein is CASSSMTSTDTQYF.